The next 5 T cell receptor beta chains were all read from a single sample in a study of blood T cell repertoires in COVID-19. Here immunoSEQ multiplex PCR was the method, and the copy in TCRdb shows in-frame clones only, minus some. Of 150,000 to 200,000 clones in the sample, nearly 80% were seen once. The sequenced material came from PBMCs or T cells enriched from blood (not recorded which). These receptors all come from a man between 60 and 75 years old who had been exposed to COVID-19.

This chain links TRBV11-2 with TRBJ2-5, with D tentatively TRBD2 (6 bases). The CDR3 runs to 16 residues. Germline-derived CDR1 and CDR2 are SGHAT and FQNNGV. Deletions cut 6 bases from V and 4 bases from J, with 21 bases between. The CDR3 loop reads CASRNSGGGQGETQYF. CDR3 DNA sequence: TGTGCCAGCAGGAATTCGGGCGGAGGGCAAGGAGAGACCCAGTACTTC.

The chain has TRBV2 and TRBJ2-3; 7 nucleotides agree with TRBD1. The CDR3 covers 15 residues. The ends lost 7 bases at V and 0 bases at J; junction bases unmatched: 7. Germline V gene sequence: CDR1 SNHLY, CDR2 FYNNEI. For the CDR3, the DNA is TGTGCCAGCAAGCCGGGACAGTGGAGCACAGATACGCAGTATTTT. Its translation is CASKPGQWSTDTQYF.

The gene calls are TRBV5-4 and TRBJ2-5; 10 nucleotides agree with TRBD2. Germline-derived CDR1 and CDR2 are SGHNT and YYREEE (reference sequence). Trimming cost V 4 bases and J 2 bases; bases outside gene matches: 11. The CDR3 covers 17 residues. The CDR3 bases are TGTGCCAGCAGCCGATTCGGCTTAGCGGGAGGACAAGAGACCCAGTACTTC. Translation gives CASSRFGLAGGQETQYF.

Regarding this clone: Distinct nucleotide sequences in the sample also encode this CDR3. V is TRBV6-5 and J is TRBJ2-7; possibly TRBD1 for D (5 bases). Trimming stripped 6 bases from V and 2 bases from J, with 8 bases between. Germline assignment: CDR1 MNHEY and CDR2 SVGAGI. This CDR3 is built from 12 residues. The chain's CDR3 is CASRTGPYEQYF. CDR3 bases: TGTGCCAGCAGAACAGGTCCCTACGAGCAGTACTTC.

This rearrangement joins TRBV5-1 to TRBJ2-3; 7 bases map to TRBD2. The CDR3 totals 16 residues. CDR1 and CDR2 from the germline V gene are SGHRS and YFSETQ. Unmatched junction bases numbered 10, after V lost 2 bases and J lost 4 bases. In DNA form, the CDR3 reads TGCGCCAGCAGCTTAACCCCGGCGGGAGCAGCAGATACGCAGTATTTT. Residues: CASSLTPAGAADTQYF.